The 18 T cell receptor beta chains presented below share a single source sample, sequenced in a study of identical twins. TCRdb reprocessed the 5' RACE reads with MiXCR, giving one entry per CDR3 protein. The sample shows nearly 900,000 distinct CDR3 sequences, 9% to 15% of them seen only once. This sample was also put to use in a study of yellow fever vaccine responses in identical twins.

Sample: PBMCs. These receptors were obtained from a woman under 30 in good health.

This clonotype was observed a handful of times. V is TRBV12-3 or TRBV12-4 and J is TRBJ2-7; D gene uncertain. The CDR3 has 15 residues. V lost 0 bases to trimming and J lost 0 bases, with 9 bases between them. In nucleotides, the CDR3 is TGTGCCAGCAGTTTAGCGACCATCGGCTCCTACGAGCAGTACTTC. The encoded protein is CASSLATIGSYEQYF.

The chain links TRBV7-2 to TRBJ2-7, with 13 bases fitting TRBD2. Per germline, CDR1 SGHTA and CDR2 FQGNSA. This CDR3 comprises 18 residues. V lost 0 bases and J lost 7; bases outside the gene matches: 12. In DNA form, the CDR3 reads TGTGCCAGCAGCTTAGCTCCGGGACTAGCGGGGTGGGGTCTGGAGCAGTACTTC. Amino acid sequence: CASSLAPGLAGWGLEQYF.

This clonotype was observed a handful of times. The J gene is TRBJ2-7, the V gene TRBV29-1, with D perhaps being TRBD1 or TRBD2 (5 bases each). Germline loops: CDR1 SQVTM, CDR2 ANQGSEA. CDR3 length: 13 amino acids. The ends were cut back, 3 bases at V and 2 bases at J, with 11 bases in the middle. For the CDR3, the DNA is TGCAGCGTTGAGGTAGGGGACCCCTACGAGCAGTACTTC. It yields the protein CSVEVGDPYEQYF.

This clonotype was seen only a few times. This chain connects TRBV5-1 to TRBJ2-5; D may be TRBD2 (5 bases). The V gene lost 4 bases and the J gene lost 1 base, with 17 bases spanning the gap. The germline CDR1 and CDR2 sequences are SGHRS and YFSETQ. The CDR3 is 16 amino acids. The CDR3 here is CASSPSGSESQETQYF. The CDR3 nucleotides are TGCGCCAGCAGCCCCTCGGGTAGCGAATCCCAAGAGACCCAGTACTTC.

This rearrangement joins TRBV6-5 to TRBJ2-3; 9 nucleotides match TRBD2. The germline CDR1 and CDR2 sequences are MNHEY and SVGAGI. The CDR3 totals 12 residues. Trimming took 5 bases from V and 10 from J; bases not matched to a gene: 4. CDR3 in DNA: TGTGCCAGCAGTCCAAGCGGGAGGTCGCAGTATTTT. It is translated as CASSPSGRSQYF.

This clonotype appeared a few times. The CDR3 sequence is CASSSLDRRETQYF. Here the CDR3 DNA reads TGTGCCAGCAGCTCGTTAGATAGGAGAGAGACCCAGTACTTC. The J gene is TRBJ2-5, the V gene TRBV7-9, with D uncertain. The V end was cut by 4 bases, the J end by 4 bases, with 13 bases between. CDR1 SEHNR and CDR2 FQNEAQ come from the germline V gene (reference sequence). The CDR3 covers 14 residues.

This clonotype was counted a few times. This sequence joins TRBV6-2 or TRBV6-3 and TRBJ2-7; 15 bases are a match to TRBD2. Germline V gene data show CDR1 as MNHEY and CDR2 as SVGEGT. The V and J ends lost 1 base and 5 bases, in that order; junction bases with no gene match: 6. The CDR3 runs 17 residues. The CDR3 nucleotides are TGTGCCAGCAGTTACTTCCGGACTAGCGGGAGGGCCCACGAGCAGTACTTC. Protein product: CASSYFRTSGRAHEQYF.

This clonotype has only a few counts. This chain uses TRBV15 with TRBJ2-5; unclear D gene. The length of the CDR3 is 13 residues. Germline CDR1 reads LNHNV; CDR2 reads YYDKDF (reference sequence). With 0 bases removed from V and 4 bases from J, the gap between germline ends came to 6 bases. CDR3 amino acids: CATSRDVVETQYF. CDR3 nucleotide sequence: TGTGCCACCAGCAGAGATGTAGTAGAGACCCAGTACTTC.

The CDR3: CASSWPSGGAGDTQYF. Written as DNA, the CDR3 is TGTGCCAGCAGCTGGCCTAGCGGGGGGGCCGGAGATACGCAGTATTTT. The genes are TRBV7-2 and TRBJ2-3, with TRBD2 identical over 12 bases. CDR1 SGHTA and CDR2 FQGNSA come from the germline V gene. The J segment lost 5 bases and the V segment lost 4 bases, leaving 7 bases of the junction unmatched. The CDR3 spans 16 residues.

This sequence joins TRBV12-3 or TRBV12-4 and TRBJ1-2; D possibly corresponds to TRBD1 (5 bases). The CDR3 runs to 13 residues. V gave up 3 bases and J gave up 3 bases, with 8 bases separating them. The CDR3 sequence is CASSFGTHYGYTF. CDR3 in DNA: TGTGCCAGCAGTTTTGGGACTCACTATGGCTACACCTTC.

The rearrangement uses TRBV5-5 and TRBJ2-7; D is unclear. V was trimmed by 3 bases and J by 5 bases, leaving 12 bases between them. Germline-derived CDR1 and CDR2 are SGHKS and YYEKEE (reference sequence). The CDR3 runs 13 residues. DNA of the CDR3: TGTGCCAGCAGCTCCAGGAGCAGCCACGAGCAGTACTTC. Protein sequence: CASSSRSSHEQYF.

CDR3 in amino acids: CSAPSPGQVRADTQYF. The CDR3 bases are TGCAGTGCACCGTCCCCGGGACAGGTTAGGGCAGATACGCAGTATTTT. This rearrangement joins TRBV20-1 to TRBJ2-3; 8 bases are a match to TRBD1. The V and J ends lost 6 bases and 4 bases, in that order; junction bases with no gene match: 15. Germline V gene sequence: CDR1 DFQATT, CDR2 SNEGSKA (reference sequence). The CDR3 has 16 residues.

This clonotype was counted only a few times. This sequence joins TRBV25-1 and TRBJ1-1; D is undetermined. The CDR3 has 16 amino acids. The germline V gene has CDR1 MGHDK and CDR2 SYGVNS. Trimming removed 1 base at V and 1 base at J, with 13 bases between. The CDR3 region is CASSESLIRGNTEAFF. CDR3 nucleotides: TGTGCCAGCAGTGAATCATTGATACGGGGGAACACTGAAGCTTTCTTT.

Only a few counts were recorded for this clonotype. The gene calls are TRBV5-5 and TRBJ2-2; D possibly corresponds to TRBD2 (5 bases). The CDR3 is 15 residues long. V was clipped by 1 base and J by 5 bases, with 12 bases between them. Germline CDR1 and CDR2: SGHKS and YYEKEE (reference sequence). CDR3 nucleotides: TGTGCCAGCAGCTTGTTTCGACGGGGTACCGGGGAGCTGTTTTTT. Translated: CASSLFRRGTGELFF.

This chain links TRBV18 with TRBJ2-2; tentative D call: TRBD1 (5 bases). Trimming stripped 6 bases from V and 0 bases from J, with 14 bases between. This CDR3 region has 16 residues. Germline assignment: CDR1 KGHSH and CDR2 LQKENI. The CDR3 region has the DNA TGTGCCAGCTCTGAGAAAGCAGGGACGAACACCGGGGAGCTGTTTTTT. Translated: CASSEKAGTNTGELFF.

The V and J genes are TRBV6-1 and TRBJ1-6; 11 bases match TRBD1. The V gene end was trimmed by 7 bases and the J gene end by 9 bases; junction bases not matched to a gene: 5. Germline V lookup: CDR1 MNHNS, CDR2 SASEGT. The CDR3 contains 14 residues. CDR3 bases: TGTGCCAGCACCACGGACAGGGGGCTTTCACCCCTCCACTTT. It is translated as CASTTDRGLSPLHF.

This clonotype was counted a few times. The rearrangement joins TRBV6-1 to TRBJ2-3, with a tentative D call TRBD2 (6 bases). This CDR3 spans 15 amino acids. From germline, CDR1 is MNHNS and CDR2 SASEGT. V shed 2 bases and J shed 2 bases, with 11 bases lying between them. CDR3 protein: CASSERDWSTDTQYF. For the CDR3, the DNA is TGTGCCAGCAGTGAACGGGACTGGTCCACAGATACGCAGTATTTT.

This clonotype came up many times. The chain joins TRBV4-1 to TRBJ1-2, with D uncertain. CDR1 and CDR2 from the germline V gene are MGHRA and YSYEKL. The V end lost 0 bases, the J end lost 5 bases, and 10 bases lay between the germline ends. This CDR3 has 14 residues. As DNA, the CDR3 is TGCGCCAGCAGCCAAGATCTGGTGGGATATGGCTACACCTTC. It translates to CASSQDLVGYGYTF.